These 21 T cell receptor beta chains originate from one sample sequenced in a study of T cell repertoires in cytomegalovirus infection. TCRdb re-called the reads with MiXCR, one entry per CDR3 protein. Seen here are around 450,000 distinct CDR3 sequences, around 32% observed once, and the top ten hold roughly an eighth. Sequencing was performed on PBMCs. The receptors here all came from a human donor in good health (CMV status not recorded). Some clones in this sample may be carry-over from other donors' samples.

This clonotype came up many times. The V call is TRBV7-2, the J call TRBJ2-7, with 8 bases matching TRBD2. Germline assignment: CDR1 SGHTA and CDR2 FQGNSA. The CDR3 has 15 amino acids. Unmatched junction bases numbered 9, after V lost 6 bases and J lost 2 bases. CDR3 nucleotides: TGTGCCAGCAGACCTGGCGGGGGGCCCACCTACGAGCAGTACTTC. It specifies CASRPGGGPTYEQYF.

The table lists this clonotype with many counts. V is TRBV7-2 and J is TRBJ2-5; 7 nucleotides line up with TRBD1. Looked up from germline, CDR1 is SGHTA and CDR2 is FQGNSA. Trimming at V came to 3 bases and at J to 2 bases, leaving 6 bases not matched to a gene. The CDR3 is 15 residues long. CDR3 DNA sequence: TGTGCCAGCAGCTTCGCGACAGGGATTCAAGAGACCCAGTACTTC. This translates into CASSFATGIQETQYF.

A note on this clonotype: Since no conserved phenylalanine or tryptophan closes the CDR3, a read error is the likely cause. V usage is TRBV7-2 and J usage is TRBJ2-1; TRBD1 matches at 8 bases. The junction had 9 bases not matched to a gene; V was cut back by 5 bases and J by 12 bases. CDR3 size: 13 residues. Germline V gene data show CDR1 as SGHTA and CDR2 as FQGNSA. CDR3 bases: TGTGCCAGCAGCCCAGGACAGGGTTTTGCGCAGTTCTTA. As protein: CASSPGQGFAQFL.

This clonotype was seen a handful of times. The gene calls are TRBV29-1 and TRBJ1-5; 8 positions agree with TRBD1. With V trimmed by 6 bases and J by 2 bases, 6 bases remained unmatched. The CDR3 has 14 amino acids. The germline V gene encodes CDR1 SQVTM and CDR2 ANQGSEA. The CDR3 loop is CSVADRAGNQPQHF. DNA for the CDR3: TGCAGCGTCGCGGACAGGGCCGGCAATCAGCCCCAGCATTTT.

This rearrangement joins TRBV20-1 to TRBJ1-5; 7 bases match TRBD1. V trimming: 6 bases; J trimming: 2 bases; junction bases outside the gene matches: 4. The length of the CDR3 is 13 residues. Germline CDR1 reads DFQATT; CDR2 reads SNEGSKA (reference sequence). The DNA for the CDR3 is TGCAGTGCCGGACAGGCCGGCAATCAGCCCCAGCATTTT. Its protein product is CSAGQAGNQPQHF.

The V gene is TRBV19, the J gene TRBJ1-1; D call uncertain. Germline CDR1 reads LNHDA; CDR2 reads SQIVND (reference sequence). Trimming shortened V by 3 bases and J by 6 bases, and 11 bases separated the two germline ends. The CDR3 contains 13 residues. Here the CDR3 DNA reads TGTGCCAGTAGTATGCCGCCCGCGGCTGAAGCTTTCTTT. Translation gives CASSMPPAAEAFF.

The chain couples TRBV5-1 to TRBJ1-3, with a possible D match to TRBD1 (6 bases). The germline V and J ends were trimmed by 0 bases and 4 bases, with 14 bases remaining between them. This CDR3 is 16 amino acids long. CDR1 is SGHRS, CDR2 YFSETQ, per germline. For the CDR3, the DNA is TGCGCCAGCAGCTTGGCCACGGGGGCAAAAGGAAACACCATATATTTT. Its translation: CASSLATGAKGNTIYF.

This clonotype has a count of ten or more. V and J are TRBV6-5 and TRBJ2-2; D might be TRBD1 or TRBD2, each matching 5 bases. Germline CDR1 reads MNHEY; CDR2 reads SVGAGI. There are 15 residues in the CDR3. The ends were cut back, 0 bases at V and 2 bases at J, with 7 bases in the middle. The CDR3 DNA reads TGTGCCAGCAGTTACTCCCGGGGCAACACCGGGGAGCTGTTTTTT. As protein: CASSYSRGNTGELFF.

In its sample, this clonotype was seen a few times. The chain carries TRBV5-6 and TRBJ2-1; D uncertain. V lost 1 base, J lost 4 bases, and 6 bases lay in between. Germline CDR1 and CDR2: SGHDT and YYEEEE. The CDR3 loop spans 13 amino acids. The CDR3 coding sequence is TGTGCCAGCAGCTTGAAGGTGTACAATGAGCAGTTCTTC. As protein: CASSLKVYNEQFF.

This clonotype showed up just a few times. Written as DNA, the CDR3 is TGTGCCACCAGCGGAATCAGGGACGAGGAGCTGTTTTTT. Protein product: CATSGIRDEELFF. This chain connects TRBV15 to TRBJ2-2, with D tentatively TRBD1 or TRBD2 (5 bases each). The CDR3 is 13 amino acids. The ends were cut back, 5 bases at V and 10 bases at J, with 14 bases in the middle. Germline lookup yields CDR1 LNHNV and CDR2 YYDKDF (reference sequence).

The chain recombines TRBV4-1 with TRBJ1-2; D uncertain. Trimming pared 0 bases from V and 1 base from J, leaving 12 bases between. The germline gives CDR1 MGHRA, CDR2 YSYEKL. The CDR3 runs 16 residues. The CDR3 region is CASSQDRTTINYGYTF. The CDR3 DNA follows: TGCGCCAGCAGCCAAGATCGGACCACTATTAACTATGGCTACACCTTC.

About this clonotype: A read error may produce the germline difference seen at one junction end. V is TRBV29-1 and J is TRBJ2-7; 10 bases agree with TRBD1. Germline CDR1 SQVTM, CDR2 ANQGSEA. The CDR3 runs to 13 residues. CDR3 DNA: TGCAGCGTTCGACAGGGGGCCGCCTACGCGCAGTACTTC. Protein product: CSVRQGAAYAQYF.

This chain uses TRBV4-3 with TRBJ1-2; 9 bases line up with TRBD1. Germline CDR1 LGHNA, CDR2 YSLEER. The CDR3 is made up of 17 amino acids. The trim removed 0 bases at V and 1 base at J, leaving 6 bases unmatched. The CDR3 reads CASSQDQGTGLNYGYTF. Here the CDR3 DNA reads TGCGCCAGCAGCCAAGATCAAGGGACAGGGCTTAACTATGGCTACACCTTC.

The chain links TRBV5-5 to TRBJ2-7; TRBD1 or TRBD2 may be the D gene (5 bases each). Germline V CDR1 and CDR2: SGHKS, YYEKEE (reference sequence). Trimming stripped 4 bases from V and 4 bases from J, with 15 bases between. The CDR3 consists of 14 residues. The CDR3, as DNA: TGTGCCAGCAGCGGGGGACGGATGCCGTACGAGCAGTACTTC. It encodes CASSGGRMPYEQYF.

Regarding this clonotype: A read error may explain this, as a much larger clone is one base away. J is TRBJ1-5 and V is TRBV7-8, with D possibly TRBD1 on 5 matching bases. The germline V gene encodes CDR1 SGHVS and CDR2 FQNEAQ. The length of the CDR3 is 14 residues. With 1 base removed from V and 9 bases from J, the gap between germline ends came to 13 bases. The DNA of the CDR3 is TGTGCCAGCAGCTTAGGGGACGGTCCTCCGCCCCAGCATTTT. Its translation: CASSLGDGPPPQHF.

V usage is TRBV11-1 and J usage is TRBJ2-1; either TRBD1 or TRBD2 may supply D (6 bases each). Trimming took 3 bases from V and 7 from J, leaving 13 bases between them. In germline, CDR1 is SGHAT, CDR2 FQDESV (reference sequence). CDR3 length equals 14 residues. In nucleotides, the CDR3 is TGTGCCAGCAGCTTGGGGGGCCTTTCGAATGAGCAGTTCTTC. The encoded protein is CASSLGGLSNEQFF.

In its sample, this clonotype was seen many times. J is TRBJ2-7 and V is TRBV7-2, with D possibly TRBD2 on 5 matching bases. Germline V gene data show CDR1 as SGHTA and CDR2 as FQGNSA. This CDR3 comprises 14 residues. V shed 0 bases and J shed 2 bases, with 8 bases lying between them. CDR3 in DNA: TGTGCCAGCAGCTTAGCCCGGGATGCCTACGAGCAGTACTTC. Its protein is CASSLARDAYEQYF.

The rearrangement links TRBV5-4 to TRBJ2-7; a weak D match, TRBD2 (5 bases). The CDR3 is 14 residues long. Trimming stripped 0 bases from V and 6 bases from J, with 13 bases between. CDR1 is SGHNT and CDR2 is YYREEE in the germline V gene (reference sequence). The CDR3 bases are TGTGCCAGCAGCTTGGGGGGAGTTTCCCGCGAGCAGTACTTC. It encodes CASSLGGVSREQYF. Using reference TRBV5-4 and TRBJ2-7 for the parts outside the CDR3, the full variable domain is ETGVTQSPTHLIKTRGQQVTLRCSSQSGHNTVSWYQQALGQGPQFIFQYYREEENGRGNFPPRFSGLQFPNYSSELNVNALELDDSALYLCASSLGGVSREQYFGPGTRLTVT.

Only a few counts were recorded for this clonotype. J is TRBJ1-5 and V is TRBV10-3; D call uncertain. Germline CDR1 reads ENHRY; CDR2 reads SYGVKD. Deletions cut 1 base from V and 4 bases from J, with 8 bases between. The CDR3 has 14 amino acids. The CDR3 sequence: CAISELLGNQPQHF. The CDR3 region has the DNA TGTGCCATCAGTGAGTTGTTGGGTAATCAGCCCCAGCATTTT.

This clonotype turned up a few times. The V gene is TRBV6-5, the J gene TRBJ1-2; TRBD1 agrees at 8 bases. Germline CDR1 and CDR2: MNHEY and SVGAGI. The CDR3 loop spans 14 amino acids. Trimming removed 5 bases from V and 8 bases from J; junction bases left unmatched: 10. In nucleotides, the CDR3 is TGTGCCAGCAGTCTCCTCGGACAGGGAGTAGGCTACACCTTC. Protein: CASSLLGQGVGYTF.

This clonotype came up a few times. The chain carries TRBV11-2 and TRBJ2-1; TRBD1 is a possible D gene (6 bases). V was shortened by 5 bases and J by 3 bases, with 11 bases between the two germline ends. Germline V CDR1 and CDR2: SGHAT, FQNNGV. The CDR3 length is 14 residues. In DNA, the CDR3 is TGTGCCAGCAGCGTCAGACAGGTCTACAATGAGCAGTTCTTC. It yields the protein CASSVRQVYNEQFF.